These T cell receptor beta chains were read from a single sample in a study of cytomegalovirus exposure and HLA in healthy donors. Some clones are missing from TCRdb's copy, which holds only in-frame ones; the method was immunoSEQ multiplex PCR. The data contain 150,000 to 200,000 clones, 80% to 90% of them seen just once; the ten biggest clones take up about a tenth. The specimen sequenced was PBMCs. All receptors derive from a man between 18 and 35 years old in good health and CMV-seropositive. The CDR3 runs from the conserved cysteine through the conserved F or W. A D gene is named only where the DNA matches it firmly. Not every row has a clone size; where given, it reads once, few, many or a size class.

J gene,D gene,clone size,V gene,CDR3 DNA,CDR3 protein
TRBJ2-3,.,.,TRBV2,TGTGCCAGCACTAGCCGAGATACGCAGTATTTT,CASTSRDTQYF
TRBJ2-7,TRBD1,.,TRBV19,TGTGCCAGTAGTATAGACCCGGGACAGGGGTCCTACGAGCAGTACTTC,CASSIDPGQGSYEQYF
TRBJ1-2,.,.,TRBV5-4,TGTGCCAGCAGCTTGTTGGACAGTGGGGATGGCTACACCTTC,CASSLLDSGDGYTF
TRBJ1-2,TRBD1,.,TRBV9,TGTGCCAGCAGCGCTTGGACAGGGGGCGGAGGCTACACCTTC,CASSAWTGGGGYTF
TRBJ2-3,TRBD1,.,TRBV18,TGTGCCAGCTCACCACAGGGGGCGAATGGGGCAGATACGCAGTATTTT,CASSPQGANGADTQYF
TRBJ2-3,TRBD2,.,TRBV14,TGTGCCAGCAGCCGGGAACTAGCGGGGGCGGCAGATACGCAGTATTTT,CASSRELAGAADTQYF
TRBJ1-1,.,.,TRBV30,TGTGCCTGGAGTGTACAGAGCACTGAAGCTTTCTTT,CAWSVQSTEAFF
TRBJ2-7,TRBD1,.,TRBV5-6,TGTGCCAGCAGAGAGGACAGGGACTACGAGCAGTACTTC,CASREDRDYEQYF
TRBJ2-5,.,.,TRBV2,TGTGCCAGCATGTCAGGGGGGGAGACCCAGTACTTC,CASMSGGETQYF
TRBJ2-7,TRBD1,.,TRBV29-1,TGCAGCGTTGAGGGGGGACAGGGCCCCTACGAGCAGTACTTC,CSVEGGQGPYEQYF
TRBJ2-3,TRBD2,.,TRBV7-9,TGTGCCAGCAGCAGGCGGGGGGGGGATACGCAGTATTTT,CASSRRGGDTQYF
TRBJ2-2,TRBD2,.,TRBV9,TGTGCCAGCAGCGTAGCAGCGGGGGGGCTCGGGGAGCTGTTTTTT,CASSVAAGGLGELFF
TRBJ2-5,.,.,TRBV29-1,TGCAGCGCCCAAGAAACTAGGCTCTCGGGAGAGACCCAGTACTTC,CSAQETRLSGETQYF
TRBJ2-7,TRBD1,.,TRBV9,TGTGCCAGCAGCGTAAGTGGGACAGGGACGTACGAGCAGTACTTC,CASSVSGTGTYEQYF
TRBJ2-2,TRBD1,.,TRBV7-8,TGTGCCAGCAGCTCGTCGGGACAGAGATTTACGAACACCGGGGAGCTGTTTTTT,CASSSSGQRFTNTGELFF
TRBJ2-7,.,.,TRBV7-2,TGTGCCAGCAGCTTAGGGCCAGGGGCGACCTACGAGCAGTACTTC,CASSLGPGATYEQYF
TRBJ2-3,TRBD1,.,TRBV5-1,TGCGCCAGCAGCTTACAGGGGGAGCCAGATACGCAGTATTTT,CASSLQGEPDTQYF
TRBJ2-1,.,.,TRBV20-1,TGCAGTGCTAGAGATCTTTATGAGCAGTTCTTC,CSARDLYEQFF
TRBJ2-3,.,.,TRBV19,TGTGCCAGTAGTACATTAAGCCGTTGGGAGGGCACAGATACGCAGTATTTT,CASSTLSRWEGTDTQYF
TRBJ2-1,TRBD2,.,TRBV7-9,TGTGCCAGCAGCTCCCCCACTAGCGGGGGAGACAATGAGCAGTTCTTC,CASSSPTSGGDNEQFF
TRBJ2-5,TRBD2,.,TRBV9,TGTGCCAGCAGCGTAGAGGCGGGGGTGGAGGAGACCCAGTACTTC,CASSVEAGVEETQYF
TRBJ2-5,.,once,TRBV6-5,TGTGCCAGCAGGGTAGGGGCCGGACGAGAGACCCAGTACTTC,CASRVGAGRETQYF
TRBJ2-2,.,once,TRBV2,TGTGCCACCAACGGGGGAAAGGCCACCGGGGAGCTGTTTTTT,CATNGGKATGELFF
TRBJ2-3,.,.,TRBV5-4,TGTGCCAGCAGCTCCGTTCGCGGGGCAATGGATACGCAGTATTTT,CASSSVRGAMDTQYF
TRBJ1-2,.,.,TRBV4-1,TGCGCCAGCAGCCAAGGAGGGCGGGGGCGCACAGGAGAAGGCTACACCTTC,CASSQGGRGRTGEGYTF
TRBJ2-1,TRBD1,.,TRBV7-2,TGTGCCAGCAGCTCCCGACAGGGCTCCTACAATGAGCAGTTCTTC,CASSSRQGSYNEQFF
TRBJ1-1,TRBD1,.,TRBV7-6,TGTGCCAGCAGGACAGGGGACACTGAAGCTTTCTTT,CASRTGDTEAFF
TRBJ2-1,TRBD1,.,TRBV6-1,TGTGCCAGCAGTGAGACAGGGGGCGGCTCCTACAATGAGCAGTTCTTC,CASSETGGGSYNEQFF
TRBJ2-7,TRBD2,.,TRBV15,TGTGCCACCAGCTACGCCTCCGGGGGAGGGTACGAGCAGTACTTC,CATSYASGGGYEQYF
TRBJ2-7,.,.,TRBV12-5,TGCGACCTAGACGAGCAGTACTTC,CDLDEQYF
TRBJ2-1,.,.,TRBV18,TGTGCCAGCTCACCACCGTCTTCTGTCAATGAGCAGTTCTTC,CASSPPSSVNEQFF
TRBJ2-5,TRBD1,once,TRBV30,TGTGCCTGGAGAACACTTAACAGGGGGCGTCAAGAGACCCAGTACTTC,CAWRTLNRGRQETQYF
TRBJ2-7,TRBD2,.,TRBV18,TGTGCCAGCTCACCAGAGATGGTAGCGGGGGGCTCCTACGAGCAGTACTTC,CASSPEMVAGGSYEQYF
TRBJ1-1,TRBD1,.,TRBV28,TGTGCCAGCAACATTTTACAGGGGGCGAGCACTGAAGCTTTCTTT,CASNILQGASTEAFF
TRBJ2-3,.,once,TRBV9,TGTGCCAGCAGCGACGGCCAGGATGGGGATACGCAGTATTTT,CASSDGQDGDTQYF
TRBJ2-2,.,.,TRBV4-1,TGCGCCAGCAGCCAAGATGGTTCCGCGGACACCGGGGAGCTGTTTTTT,CASSQDGSADTGELFF
TRBJ2-7,TRBD2,.,TRBV5-4,TGTGCCAGCAGCCTAGGGACTAGCGGCTACGAGCAGTACTTC,CASSLGTSGYEQYF
TRBJ2-1,TRBD2,.,TRBV15,TGTGCCACCACCAACCGAGGGGGGCGGGGGGGAGAGCAGTTCTTC,CATTNRGGRGGEQFF
TRBJ2-5,TRBD1,.,TRBV5-1,TGCGCCAGCAGCTTTGACAGGGGTTTGGAGACCCAGTACTTC,CASSFDRGLETQYF
TRBJ1-6,.,.,TRBV21-1,TGTGCCAGCAGCAACGCCGACCCTGGACGGGAATATAATTCACCCCTCCACTTT,CASSNADPGREYNSPLHF
TRBJ2-7,.,.,TRBV2,TGTGCCAGCAGTCCTCGGCTGGGGAGCGAGCAGTACTTC,CASSPRLGSEQYF
TRBJ1-1,.,.,TRBV27,TGTGCCAGCAGCACCCGGCCGAGCGACAGTATTGAAGCTTTCTTT,CASSTRPSDSIEAFF